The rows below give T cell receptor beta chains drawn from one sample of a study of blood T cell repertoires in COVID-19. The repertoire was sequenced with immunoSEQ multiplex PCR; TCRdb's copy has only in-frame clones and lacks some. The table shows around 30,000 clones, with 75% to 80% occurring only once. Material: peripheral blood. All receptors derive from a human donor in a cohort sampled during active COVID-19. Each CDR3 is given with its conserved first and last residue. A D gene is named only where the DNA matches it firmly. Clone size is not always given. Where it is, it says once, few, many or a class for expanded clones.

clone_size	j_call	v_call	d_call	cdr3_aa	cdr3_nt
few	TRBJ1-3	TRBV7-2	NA	CASSWSGTGNTIYF	TGTGCCAGCAGCTGGTCGGGGACTGGAAACACCATATATTTT
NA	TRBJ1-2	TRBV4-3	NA	CASSQVAGAGGYTF	TGCGCCAGCAGCCAAGTGGCGGGGGCGGGAGGCTACACCTTC
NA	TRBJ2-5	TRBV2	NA	CASRPDRKSETQYF	TGTGCCAGCAGACCCGACAGAAAATCGGAGACCCAGTACTTC
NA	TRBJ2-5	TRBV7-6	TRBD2	CASSVTGTSGKETQYF	TGTGCCAGCAGCGTAACAGGGACTAGCGGAAAAGAGACCCAGTACTTC
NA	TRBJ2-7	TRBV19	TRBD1	CASSRDPGTGNYEQYF	TGTGCCAGTAGTAGAGACCCCGGGACAGGGAACTACGAGCAGTACTTC
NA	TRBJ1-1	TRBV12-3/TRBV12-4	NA	CASSLTMNTEAFF	TGTGCCAGCAGCCTTACTATGAACACTGAAGCTTTCTTT
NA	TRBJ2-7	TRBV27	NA	CASSLMSGFTYEQYF	TGTGCCAGCAGCTTAATGAGCGGGTTCACCTACGAGCAGTACTTC
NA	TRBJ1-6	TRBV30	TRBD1	CAWSGDRANSPLHF	TGTGCCTGGAGTGGGGACAGGGCGAATTCACCCCTCCACTTT
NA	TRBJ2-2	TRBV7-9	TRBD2	CASSQRGGGSYTGELFF	TGTGCCAGCAGTCAACGCGGGGGAGGAAGTTACACCGGGGAGCTGTTTTTT
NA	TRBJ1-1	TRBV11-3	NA	CASSTGRDEAFF	TGTGCCAGCAGCACCGGGAGGGATGAAGCTTTCTTT
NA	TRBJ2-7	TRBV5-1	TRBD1	CASSLRGRIPGDEQYF	TGCGCCAGCAGCCTGAGGGGGCGGATCCCTGGAGACGAGCAGTACTTC
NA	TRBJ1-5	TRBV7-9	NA	CASSFGGNSNQPQHF	TGTGCCAGCAGCTTTGGAGGGAACAGCAATCAGCCCCAGCATTTT
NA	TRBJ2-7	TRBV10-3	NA	CAISESRGNEQYF	TGTGCCATCAGTGAGTCGCGGGGTAACGAGCAGTACTTC
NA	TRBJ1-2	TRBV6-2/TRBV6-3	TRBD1	CASSQTGWGYGYTF	TGTGCCAGCAGTCAGACAGGGTGGGGGTACGGCTACACCTTC
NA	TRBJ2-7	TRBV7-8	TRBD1	CASSLVLGTGLNEQYF	TGTGCCAGCAGCTTAGTGCTCGGGACAGGGCTTAACGAGCAGTACTTC
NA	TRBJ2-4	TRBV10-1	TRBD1	CASSDETGDDIAKNIQYF	TGCGCCAGCAGTGATGAGACAGGGGATGACATAGCCAAAAACATTCAGTACTTC
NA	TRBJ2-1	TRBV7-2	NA	CASSRGSYNEQFF	TGTGCCAGCAGCAGGGGATCCTACAATGAGCAGTTCTTC
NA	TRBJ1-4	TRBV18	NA	CASSPQGGKLFF	TGTGCCAGCTCACCACAGGGAGGGAAACTGTTTTTT
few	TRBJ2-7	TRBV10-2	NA	CASRDFSGTYEQYF	TGCGCCAGCAGAGACTTTAGCGGAACCTACGAGCAGTACTTC
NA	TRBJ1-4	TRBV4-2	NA	CASSQDPHSYATNEKLFF	TGTGCCAGCAGCCAAGATCCCCACAGTTATGCAACTAATGAAAAACTGTTTTTT
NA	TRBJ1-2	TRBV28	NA	CASSSNYGYTF	TGTGCCAGCAGTTCGAACTATGGCTACACCTTC
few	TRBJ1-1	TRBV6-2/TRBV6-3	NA	CASSSLQGKAEAFF	TGTGCCAGCAGTTCCCTCCAGGGGAAGGCTGAAGCTTTCTTT
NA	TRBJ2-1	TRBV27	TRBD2	CASSTWTSGLINNEQFF	TGTGCCAGCAGTACCTGGACTAGCGGGCTCATTAACAATGAGCAGTTCTTC
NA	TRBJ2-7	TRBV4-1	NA	CASSRTGGGGLYEQYF	TGCGCCAGCAGCCGTACAGGGGGGGGAGGTCTCTACGAGCAGTACTTC
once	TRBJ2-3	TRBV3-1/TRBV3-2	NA	CASSKTGLSTDTQYF	TGTGCCAGCAGCAAAACCGGACTTAGCACAGATACGCAGTATTTT
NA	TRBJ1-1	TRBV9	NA	CASSVSGDDTEAFF	TGTGCCAGCAGCGTATCGGGGGATGACACTGAAGCTTTCTTT